The 31 T cell receptor beta chains presented below share a single source sample, sequenced in a study of cytomegalovirus exposure and HLA in healthy donors. 13 Jbeta primers and 60 Vbeta primers were used for the PCR. Measured with immunoSEQ multiplex PCR; TCRdb has only the in-frame clones, and not every one. The sample records approximately 120,000 clones, roughly 76% being singletons. Sequences were obtained from PBMCs. The receptors were sampled from a woman between 40 and 55 years old in good health and CMV-seropositive.

The chain is built from TRBV4-2 and TRBJ2-3; D remains ambiguous. The CDR3 spans 14 residues. V was trimmed by 0 bases and J by 3 bases, leaving 7 bases between them. CDR1 is LGHNA, CDR2 YNFKEQ, per germline. CDR3 nucleotides: TGTGCCAGCAGCCAAGATGAGAGGACAGATACGCAGTATTTT. This encodes CASSQDERTDTQYF.

The chain carries TRBV19 and TRBJ1-6; TRBD1 aligns across 10 bases. The CDR3 contains 15 residues. From germline, CDR1 is LNHDA and CDR2 SQIVND (reference sequence). J was trimmed by 10 bases and V by 6 bases; bases with no gene match: 9. The CDR3 here is CASSQSGTGVSPLHF. Here the CDR3 DNA reads TGTGCCAGTAGCCAATCCGGGACAGGGGTATCACCCCTCCACTTT.

The J gene is TRBJ2-4, the V gene TRBV4-2; TRBD1 agrees at 10 bases. Germline trimming cut 3 bases from V and 5 bases from J; bases unmatched to any gene: 4. CDR3 size: 15 residues. Per germline, CDR1 LGHNA and CDR2 YNFKEQ. The CDR3 is CASSHYGTGENIQYF. DNA for the CDR3: TGTGCCAGCAGCCATTACGGGACAGGGGAAAACATTCAGTACTTC.

The chain employs TRBV5-4 and TRBJ2-4; 7 bases are a match to TRBD1. From germline, CDR1 is SGHNT and CDR2 YYREEE (reference sequence). J gave up 5 bases and V 3 bases, and 5 bases lay outside the gene matches. This CDR3 region has 14 residues. The CDR3 nucleotides are TGTGCCAGCAGCTCGGACAGGTTCCAAAACATTCAGTACTTC. Translation: CASSSDRFQNIQYF.

On this clone: At one end the junction does not follow the germline gene, possibly because of a read error. The gene calls are TRBV5-1 and TRBJ2-1; maybe TRBD1 (6 bases). CDR1 is SGHRS and CDR2 is YFSETQ in the germline V gene. CDR3 size: 14 residues. The CDR3 region is CVSRRAGAVNEQFF. DNA of the CDR3: TGCGTCAGCAGACGTGCAGGGGCAGTAAATGAGCAGTTCTTC.

This chain connects TRBV5-5 to TRBJ2-3, with 11 nucleotides matching TRBD1. The ends lost 2 bases at V and 9 bases at J; junction bases unmatched: 2. CDR1 SGHKS and CDR2 YYEKEE come from the germline V gene (reference sequence). The CDR3 contains 13 residues. The CDR3 region is CASSFRDRGTQYF. CDR3 bases: TGTGCCAGCAGCTTCCGGGACAGGGGGACGCAGTATTTT.

This sequence joins TRBV7-9 and TRBJ2-7, with 8 bases aligning to TRBD1. Per the germline V gene, CDR1 is SEHNR and CDR2 is FQNEAQ (reference sequence). This CDR3 spans 16 amino acids. Trimming at V came to 7 bases and at J to 3 bases, leaving 14 bases not matched to a gene. CDR3 residues: CASTNTGGIGSYEQYF. The CDR3 region has the DNA TGTGCCAGCACCAACACAGGGGGTATCGGAAGCTACGAGCAGTACTTC.

The chain couples TRBV6-6 to TRBJ1-5; D is possibly TRBD1 (6 bases). This CDR3 is 14 amino acids long. Trimming removed 2 bases at V and 3 bases at J, with 8 bases between. The germline gives CDR1 MNHNY, CDR2 SVGAGI (reference sequence). The CDR3: CASSYVGHNQPQHF. Here the CDR3 DNA reads TGTGCCAGCAGTTACGTGGGACACAATCAGCCCCAGCATTTT.

This chain connects TRBV10-3 to TRBJ1-1; 7 bases agree with TRBD1. V trimming: 4 bases; J trimming: 6 bases; junction bases outside the gene matches: 2. The CDR3 is made up of 12 amino acids. Germline lookup yields CDR1 ENHRY and CDR2 SYGVKD. The CDR3 nucleotides read TGTGCCATCAGTGGACAGGGAGCTGAAGCTTTCTTT. Translated: CAISGQGAEAFF.

The chain uses TRBV5-1 and TRBJ1-1; D might be TRBD1 (6 bases). This CDR3 comprises 14 residues. Germline CDR1 is SGHRS and CDR2 is YFSETQ. V gave up 1 base and J gave up 5 bases, with 12 bases separating them. The CDR3 is CASSLKGGGTEAFF. For the CDR3, the DNA is TGCGCCAGCAGCTTGAAGGGGGGAGGGACTGAAGCTTTCTTT.

The CDR3 region is CASSINRGEKGYTF. The CDR3 DNA is TGTGCCAGCAGCATTAACAGGGGAGAGAAGGGCTACACCTTC. The chain has TRBV7-2 and TRBJ1-2, with 7 bases that match TRBD1. V was clipped by 5 bases and J by 8 bases; unmatched bases: 11. Germline assignment: CDR1 SGHTA and CDR2 FQGNSA. CDR3 size: 14 residues. Full variable domain (remainder filled in from reference TRBV7-2 and TRBJ1-2): GAGVSQSPSNKVTEKGKDVELRCDPISGHTALYWYRQSLGQGLEFLIYFQGNSAPDKSGLPSDRFSAERTGGSVSTLTIQRTQQEDSAVYLCASSINRGEKGYTFGSGTRLTVV.

V is TRBV19 and J is TRBJ2-7, with 8 positions matching TRBD2. This CDR3 is 14 amino acids long. J was trimmed by 3 bases and V by 3 bases; bases with no gene match: 4. CDR1 is LNHDA and CDR2 is SQIVND in the germline V gene (reference sequence). The CDR3 nucleotides read TGTGCCAGTAGTATGTTGGCGGGGGGCTACGAGCAGTACTTC. This encodes CASSMLAGGYEQYF.

This clone was detected once. The V and J genes are TRBV5-5 and TRBJ1-2; the D gene is possibly TRBD1 (5 bases). This CDR3 has 14 residues. Deletions cut 5 bases from V and 0 bases from J, with 11 bases between. Germline-derived CDR1 and CDR2 are SGHKS and YYEKEE (reference sequence). The CDR3 region is CASSTDNPNYGYTF. CDR3 DNA sequence: TGTGCCAGCAGTACGGACAATCCTAACTATGGCTACACCTTC. The complete variable domain, with remaining parts taken from reference TRBV5-5 and TRBJ1-2, reads DAGVTQSPTHLIKTRGQQVTLRCSPISGHKSVSWYQQVLGQGPQFIFQYYEKEERGRGNFPDRFSARQFPNYSSELNVNALLLGDSALYLCASSTDNPNYGYTFGSGTRLTVV.

The chain employs TRBV5-4 and TRBJ2-1; the match to TRBD1 covers 9 bases. Germline values: CDR1 SGHNT, CDR2 YYREEE (reference sequence). V lost 0 bases to trimming and J lost 6 bases; unmatched junction nucleotides: 7. The CDR3 contains 16 residues. The CDR3 nucleotides read TGTGCCAGCAGCTTGGGGGGGACAGGGAATACCAATGAGCAGTTCTTC. This gives the protein CASSLGGTGNTNEQFF.

The chain recombines TRBV10-3 with TRBJ2-7, with D tentatively TRBD2 (5 bases). The V gene's germline CDR1 is ENHRY and CDR2 SYGVKD. Between the trimmed V and J ends, which lost 0 bases and 5 bases, there was a span of 11 bases. The CDR3 loop spans 14 amino acids. The CDR3 spells CAISESTREHEQYF. In DNA form, the CDR3 reads TGTGCCATCAGTGAGTCGACAAGGGAGCACGAGCAGTACTTC.

The chain employs TRBV7-6 and TRBJ2-2; D gene unclear. Germline CDR1 SGHVS, CDR2 FNYEAQ. Trimming stripped 4 bases from V and 4 bases from J, with 13 bases between. The CDR3 runs to 15 residues. The CDR3 here is CASSYARRFTGELFF. The CDR3, as DNA: TGTGCCAGCAGCTATGCACGGCGGTTCACCGGGGAGCTGTTTTTT.

The table lists this clone with a count of one. The chain couples TRBV18 to TRBJ1-2; D gene unclear. The V gene lost 6 bases and the J gene lost 0 bases, with 14 bases spanning the gap. The V gene's germline CDR1 is KGHSH and CDR2 LQKENI. This CDR3 has 15 residues. CDR3 sequence (DNA): TGTGCCAGCTCCCAGCGGAGGAGCCCTAACTATGGCTACACCTTC. Translated: CASSQRRSPNYGYTF.

The chain has TRBV6-1 and TRBJ2-3, with D possibly being TRBD2 (5 bases). Per the germline V gene, CDR1 is MNHNS and CDR2 is SASEGT. Trimming took 4 bases from V and 2 from J, leaving 16 bases between them. The CDR3 consists of 16 residues. This CDR3 is CASSALGVVDTDTQYF. DNA for the CDR3: TGTGCCAGCAGTGCCCTCGGGGTCGTGGACACAGATACGCAGTATTTT.

The chain uses TRBV27 and TRBJ1-1; D is perhaps TRBD1 (6 bases). V was trimmed by 5 bases and J by 7 bases, leaving 14 bases between them. Germline CDR1 is MNHEY and CDR2 is SMNVEV (reference sequence). The CDR3 loop spans 13 amino acids. The CDR3 sequence: CASSLGTRDEAFF. Written as DNA, the CDR3 is TGTGCCAGCAGTCTGGGGACAAGAGATGAAGCTTTCTTT.

In its sample, this clone was seen a few times. The chain combines TRBV15 with TRBJ1-1; 8 bases are a match to TRBD1. Germline assignment: CDR1 LNHNV and CDR2 YYDKDF (reference sequence). Trimming cost V 3 bases and J 1 base; bases outside gene matches: 7. The CDR3 totals 16 residues. CDR3 loop: CATSRGSGGPNTEAFF. CDR3 DNA: TGTGCCACCAGCAGGGGATCAGGGGGCCCGAACACTGAAGCTTTCTTT.

As regards this clone: An end of the junction differs from the germline gene, which may be a read error. This chain uses TRBV6-5 with TRBJ2-2, with D perhaps matching TRBD1 (6 bases). The CDR3 consists of 16 residues. The germline V gene has CDR1 MNHEY and CDR2 SVGAGI. The CDR3 sequence: CASNYYRAPNTGELFF. The CDR3 DNA follows: TGTGCCAGCAATTACTACAGGGCTCCGAACACCGGGGAGCTGTTTTTT.

The genes are TRBV2 and TRBJ2-1, with a possible D match to TRBD2 (5 bases). The ends were cut back, 7 bases at V and 6 bases at J, with 13 bases in the middle. This CDR3 has 13 amino acids. Germline assignment: CDR1 SNHLY and CDR2 FYNNEI. CDR3 in amino acids: CASILDGGNEQFF. CDR3 sequence (DNA): TGTGCCAGCATATTGGACGGAGGCAATGAGCAGTTCTTC. The whole variable domain, filled in from reference TRBV2 and TRBJ2-1, reads EPEVTQTPSHQVTQMGQEVILRCVPISNHLYFYWYRQILGQKVEFLVSFYNNEISEKSEIFDDQFSVERPDGSNFTLKIRSTKLEDSAMYFCASILDGGNEQFFGPGTRLTVL.

This clone was found a few times. The chain carries TRBV5-4 and TRBJ2-3; no firm D call. Looked up from germline, CDR1 is SGHNT and CDR2 is YYREEE (reference sequence). This CDR3 region has 14 residues. Trimming took off 0 bases at V and 6 bases at J, with 11 bases between the two ends. CDR3 sequence (DNA): TGTGCCAGCAGCTTGGGGCCCCAACCGGATACGCAGTATTTT. Protein: CASSLGPQPDTQYF.

The chain is built from TRBV6-1 and TRBJ1-1; D gene ambiguous. Trimming stripped 6 bases from V and 3 bases from J, with 11 bases between. CDR1 and CDR2 (germline): MNHNS, SASEGT. There are 13 residues in the CDR3. CDR3 DNA sequence: TGTGCCAGCAGACTCAATTACTACACTGAAGCTTTCTTT. The encoded protein is CASRLNYYTEAFF.

The chain employs TRBV18 and TRBJ2-3, with 8 bases aligning to TRBD2. V shed 1 base, J shed 2 bases, and the junction held 2 bases outside the gene matches. The CDR3 extends over 15 amino acids. The germline V gene encodes CDR1 KGHSH and CDR2 LQKENI. The CDR3 region has the DNA TGTGCCAGCTCACCACTAGCGGGGAACACAGATACGCAGTATTTT. Translating it yields CASSPLAGNTDTQYF.

A few counts support this clone. The chain couples TRBV5-6 to TRBJ2-7; TRBD1 aligns across 12 bases. This CDR3 comprises 16 residues. Unmatched junction bases numbered 5, after V lost 3 bases and J lost 1 base. Germline assignment: CDR1 SGHDT and CDR2 YYEEEE. In DNA, the CDR3 is TGTGCCAGCAGCTGGGACAGGGGGCCCCCTTCCTACGAGCAGTACTTC. Its protein product is CASSWDRGPPSYEQYF. Full variable domain (outside the CDR3, taken from reference TRBV5-6 and TRBJ2-7): DAGVTQSPTHLIKTRGQQVTLRCSPKSGHDTVSWYQQALGQGPQFIFQYYEEEERQRGNFPDRFSGHQFPNYSSELNVNALLLGDSALYLCASSWDRGPPSYEQYFGPGTRLTVT.

Only one count was recorded for this clone. The chain joins TRBV29-1 to TRBJ2-1; D may be TRBD1 (6 bases). V was clipped by 4 bases and J by 10 bases, with 14 bases between them. This CDR3 is 12 amino acids long. Germline CDR1 SQVTM, CDR2 ANQGSEA. The CDR3 bases are TGCAGCGTTGGAAACAGGGTTTGGGAGCAGTTCTTC. Encoded protein: CSVGNRVWEQFF.

This chain connects TRBV7-9 to TRBJ2-3; D gene unclear. The CDR3 is made up of 12 amino acids. V lost 3 bases and J lost 6, with 7 bases in between. Per germline, CDR1 SEHNR and CDR2 FQNEAQ (reference sequence). DNA of the CDR3: TGTGCCAGCAGCTTGGTAGAGGATACGCAGTATTTT. Residues: CASSLVEDTQYF.

This chain connects TRBV6-5 to TRBJ2-2; no definite D call. The germline gives CDR1 MNHEY, CDR2 SVGAGI. V was shortened by 11 bases and J by 1 base, with 11 bases between the two germline ends. The CDR3 is 13 amino acids. The CDR3 DNA follows: TGTGCCGCCGAGAAAGTGAACACCGGGGAGCTGTTTTTT. Its protein product is CAAEKVNTGELFF.

The genes are TRBV9 and TRBJ2-4; 8 bases agree with TRBD2. The CDR3 has 13 residues. Germline V lookup: CDR1 SGDLS, CDR2 YYNGEE. V trimming: 0 bases; J trimming: 13 bases; junction bases outside the gene matches: 6. The CDR3 DNA follows: TGTGCCAGCAGCGTAGCGCGGGAGGATACGCAGTACTTC. Amino acids: CASSVAREDTQYF.

The rearrangement links TRBV5-1 to TRBJ1-2; D gene unclear. V was pared by 4 bases and J by 7 bases, with 11 bases between. CDR1 and CDR2 (germline): SGHRS, YFSETQ. The CDR3 spans 12 residues. The CDR3 bases are TGCGCCAGCAGCGTCACTGTTGGTGGCTACACCTTC. It encodes CASSVTVGGYTF. The whole variable domain, filled in from reference TRBV5-1 and TRBJ1-2, reads KAGVTQTPRYLIKTRGQQVTLSCSPISGHRSVSWYQQTPGQGLQFLFEYFSETQRNKGNFPGRFSGRQFSNSRSEMNVSTLELGDSALYLCASSVTVGGYTFGSGTRLTVV.